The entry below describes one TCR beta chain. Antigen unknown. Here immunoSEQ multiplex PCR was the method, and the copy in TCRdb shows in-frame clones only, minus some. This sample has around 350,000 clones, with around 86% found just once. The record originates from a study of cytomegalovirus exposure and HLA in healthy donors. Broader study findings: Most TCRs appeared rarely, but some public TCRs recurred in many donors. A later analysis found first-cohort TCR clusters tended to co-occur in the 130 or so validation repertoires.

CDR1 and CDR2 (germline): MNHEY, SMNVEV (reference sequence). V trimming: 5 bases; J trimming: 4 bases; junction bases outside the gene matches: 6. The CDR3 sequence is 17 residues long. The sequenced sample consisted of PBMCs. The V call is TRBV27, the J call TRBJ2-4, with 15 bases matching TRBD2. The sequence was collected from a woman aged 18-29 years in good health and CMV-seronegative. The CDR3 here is CASSRTSGGAAKNIQYF. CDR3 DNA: TGTGCCAGCAGTCGGACTAGCGGGGGGGCGGCGAAAAACATTCAGTACTTC.